This T cell receptor beta chain was recovered during a study of cytomegalovirus exposure and HLA in healthy donors. Germline CDR1 is GTSNPN and CDR2 is SVGIG (reference sequence). This CDR3 comprises 11 residues. The V and J ends lost 3 bases and 9 bases respectively, with 9 bases between them. TCRdb's table, derived via immunoSEQ multiplex PCR, lists solely in-frame clones and lacks some. This sample yields fewer than 250,000 clones, of which around 78% are seen a single time; about 6% belongs to the top ten. The sample taken for sequencing was PBMCs. The chain carries TRBV30 and TRBJ2-1; D perhaps matches TRBD1 (6 bases). This receptor was obtained from a woman younger than 30 in good health and CMV-seronegative. CDR3 sequence (DNA): TGTGCCTGGAGCATCAGGGGTGAGCAGTTCTTC. This codes for CAWSIRGEQFF.